This T cell receptor beta chain was obtained from a study of cytomegalovirus exposure and HLA in healthy donors. Study-wide findings and caveats: One later analysis, an examination of the 100 to 150 validation repertoires, found that first-cohort TCR clusters tended to co-occur in them. Specificity of a few CMV-associated chains for CMV antigens was verified in vitro.

Clones were read by immunoSEQ multiplex PCR, and TCRdb kept only the in-frame ones, dropping some. The sample has a few hundred thousand clones, around 90% seen once. With respect to this clone: Antigen specificity is unknown.

Germline CDR1 reads MNHEY; CDR2 reads SVGAGI. Between the trimmed V and J ends, which lost 7 bases and 4 bases, there was a span of 11 bases. The CDR3 runs to 13 residues. This receptor was identified in a young woman in good health and CMV-seronegative. Sequencing input: PBMCs. V usage is TRBV6-5 and J usage is TRBJ2-1; perhaps TRBD2 as D (6 bases). CDR3 bases: TGTGCCAGCAATGGACGGGGGTACAATGAGCAGTTCTTC. This codes for CASNGRGYNEQFF.